This T cell receptor (beta chain) was identified during a study of T-cell memory formation after mild COVID-19. Findings of the study overall: Day 15 to 85 contracting clones showed balanced CD4/CD8; later expanders leaned CD4+. What remained unconfirmed was the SARS-CoV-2 specificity of second-wave clones peaking on day 37. Some SARS-CoV-2-responding clones were already detected in memory before infection.

This clonotype was seen at least ten times. Its antigen remains unidentified. TCR alpha and TCR beta cDNA libraries carrying sample barcodes and UMIs came from 5'RACE with constant-segment primers. TCRdb reprocessed the 5' RACE reads with MiXCR, giving one entry per CDR3 protein. The sample consists of 150,000 to 200,000 distinct CDR3 sequences, 11% of them appearing once. Input material: PBMCs or a T cell subset sorted from them (not recorded which). This TCR derives from a man younger than 35 who had mild COVID-19 (a few samples of this study predate the infection). Cell type and time point are not known.

Written as DNA, the CDR3 is TGCAGCCCCCCGCGCGGGACCCAGTACTTC. Translating it yields CSPPRGTQYF. The chain employs TRBV29-1 and TRBJ2-5; D not certain. Germline V gene sequence: CDR1 SQVTM, CDR2 ANQGSEA. V lost 8 bases, J lost 7 bases, and 11 bases lay in between. This CDR3 contains 10 residues.